This T cell receptor (beta chain) derives from a study of cytomegalovirus exposure and HLA in healthy donors. This PCR relied on a set of 60 Vbeta primers and 13 Jbeta primers. Generated by immunoSEQ multiplex PCR, the TCRdb table keeps only in-frame clones and is missing some. The table has around 130,000 clones, 85% to 90% seen once. This TCR derives from a woman in her 30s in good health and CMV-seropositive. The sequenced sample was PBMCs.

Here the CDR3 reads CASSYSEAGAGNTIYF. In DNA form, the CDR3 reads TGTGCCAGCAGTTACTCTGAGGCAGGGGCTGGAAACACCATATATTTT. The rearrangement uses TRBV6-5 and TRBJ1-3; tentatively, D is TRBD1 (6 bases). V lost 0 bases to trimming and J lost 2 bases, with 11 bases between them. The germline V gene encodes CDR1 MNHEY and CDR2 SVGAGI. This CDR3 region has 16 residues.